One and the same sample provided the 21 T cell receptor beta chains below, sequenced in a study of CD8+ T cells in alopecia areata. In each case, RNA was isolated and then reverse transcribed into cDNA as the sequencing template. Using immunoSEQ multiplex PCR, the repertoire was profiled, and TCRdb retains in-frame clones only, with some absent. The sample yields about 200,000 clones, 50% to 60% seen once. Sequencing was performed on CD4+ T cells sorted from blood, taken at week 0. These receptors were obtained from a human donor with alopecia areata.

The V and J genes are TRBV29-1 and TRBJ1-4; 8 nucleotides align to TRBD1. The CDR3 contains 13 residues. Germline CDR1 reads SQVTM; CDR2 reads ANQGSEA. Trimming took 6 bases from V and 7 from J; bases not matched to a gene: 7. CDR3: CSVRTGSSEKLFF. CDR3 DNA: TGCAGCGTCAGGACAGGGTCGAGTGAAAAACTGTTTTTT.

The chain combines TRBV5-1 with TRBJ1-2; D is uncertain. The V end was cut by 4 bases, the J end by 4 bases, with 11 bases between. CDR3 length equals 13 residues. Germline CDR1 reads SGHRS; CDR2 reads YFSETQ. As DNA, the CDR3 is TGCGCCAGCAGCCGAACTGACGGCTATGGCTACACCTTC. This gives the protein CASSRTDGYGYTF.

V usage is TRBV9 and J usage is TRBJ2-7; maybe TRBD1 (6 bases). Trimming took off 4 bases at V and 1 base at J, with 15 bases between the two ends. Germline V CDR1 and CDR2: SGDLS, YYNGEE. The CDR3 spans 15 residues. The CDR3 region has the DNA TGTGCCAGCAGCCCTGATAACAGGGCGTCCTACGAGCAGTACTTC. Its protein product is CASSPDNRASYEQYF.

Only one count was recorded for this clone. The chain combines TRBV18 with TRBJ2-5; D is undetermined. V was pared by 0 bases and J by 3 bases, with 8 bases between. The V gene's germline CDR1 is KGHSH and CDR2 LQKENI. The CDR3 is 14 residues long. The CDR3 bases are TGTGCCAGCTCACCACCGGGCGGTGAAGAGACCCAGTACTTC. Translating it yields CASSPPGGEETQYF.

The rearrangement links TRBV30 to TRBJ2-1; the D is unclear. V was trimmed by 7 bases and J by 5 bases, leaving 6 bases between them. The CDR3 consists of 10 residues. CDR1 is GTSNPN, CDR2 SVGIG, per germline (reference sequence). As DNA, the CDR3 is TGTGCCTCGGTCCACAATGAGCAGTTCTTC. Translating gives CASVHNEQFF.

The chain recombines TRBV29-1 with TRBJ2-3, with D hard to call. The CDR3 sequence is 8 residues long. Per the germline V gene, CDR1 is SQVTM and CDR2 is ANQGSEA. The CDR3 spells CSIDTQYF. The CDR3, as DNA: TGCAGTATAGATACGCAGTATTTT.

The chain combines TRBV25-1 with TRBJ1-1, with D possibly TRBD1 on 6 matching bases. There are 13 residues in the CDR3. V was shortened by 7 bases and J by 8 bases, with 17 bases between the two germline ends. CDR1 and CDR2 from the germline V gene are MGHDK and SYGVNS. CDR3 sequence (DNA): TGTGCCAGCACCGAAAGTGGGGGCCGAGAAGCTTTCTTT. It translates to CASTESGGREAFF.

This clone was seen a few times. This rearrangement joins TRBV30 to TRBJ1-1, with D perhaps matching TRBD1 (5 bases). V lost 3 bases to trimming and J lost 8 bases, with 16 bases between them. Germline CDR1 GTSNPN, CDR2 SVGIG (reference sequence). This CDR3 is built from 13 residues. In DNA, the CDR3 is TGTGCCTGGAGAGCTCAAGGGGTTACGGAAGCTTTCTTT. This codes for CAWRAQGVTEAFF.

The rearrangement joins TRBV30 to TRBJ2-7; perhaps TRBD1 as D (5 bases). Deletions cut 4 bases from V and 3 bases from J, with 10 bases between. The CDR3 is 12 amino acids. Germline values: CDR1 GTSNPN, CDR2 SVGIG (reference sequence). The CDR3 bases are TGTGCCTGGACGACAGCAGTCTACGAGCAGTACTTC. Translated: CAWTTAVYEQYF.

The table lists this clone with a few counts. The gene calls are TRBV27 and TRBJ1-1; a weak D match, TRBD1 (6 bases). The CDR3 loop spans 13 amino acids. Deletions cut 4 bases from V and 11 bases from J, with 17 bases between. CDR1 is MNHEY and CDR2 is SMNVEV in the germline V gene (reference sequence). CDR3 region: CASSSDSAGKAFF. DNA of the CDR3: TGTGCCAGCAGTTCGGACAGCGCGGGCAAGGCTTTCTTT.

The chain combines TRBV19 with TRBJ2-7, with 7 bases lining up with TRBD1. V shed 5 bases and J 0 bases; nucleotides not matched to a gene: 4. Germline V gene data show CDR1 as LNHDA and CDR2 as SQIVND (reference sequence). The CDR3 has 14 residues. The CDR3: CASSETGSSYEQYF. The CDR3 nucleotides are TGTGCCAGTAGTGAGACAGGGAGCTCCTACGAGCAGTACTTC.

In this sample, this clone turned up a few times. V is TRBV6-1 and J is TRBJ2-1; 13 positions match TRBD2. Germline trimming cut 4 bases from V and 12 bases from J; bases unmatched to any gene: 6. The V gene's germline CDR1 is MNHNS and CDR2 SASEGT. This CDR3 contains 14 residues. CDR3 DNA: TGTGCCAGCAGTGTACGGACTAGCGGGAGTGCGCAGTTCTTC. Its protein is CASSVRTSGSAQFF.

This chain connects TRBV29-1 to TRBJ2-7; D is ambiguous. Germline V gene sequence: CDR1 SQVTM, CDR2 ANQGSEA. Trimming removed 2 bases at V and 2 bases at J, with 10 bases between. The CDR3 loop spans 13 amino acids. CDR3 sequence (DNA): TGCAGCGTTGAAAATATAGAGACCTACGAGCAGTACTTC. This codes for CSVENIETYEQYF.

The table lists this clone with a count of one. CDR3 nucleotide sequence: TGTGCCAGCAGTGACCCCGGGACAGAAGGGGAAAAACTGTTTTTT. Residues: CASSDPGTEGEKLFF. The chain couples TRBV25-1 to TRBJ1-4; 7 bases line up with TRBD1. Germline loops: CDR1 MGHDK, CDR2 SYGVNS. This CDR3 is built from 15 residues. V shed 3 bases and J 8 bases; nucleotides not matched to a gene: 9.

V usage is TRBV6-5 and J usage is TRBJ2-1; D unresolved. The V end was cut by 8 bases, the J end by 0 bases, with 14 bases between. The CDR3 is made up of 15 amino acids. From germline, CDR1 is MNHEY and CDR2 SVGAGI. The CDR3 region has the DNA TGTGCCAGCCGACTGGACGGAAACTCCTACAATGAGCAGTTCTTC. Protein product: CASRLDGNSYNEQFF.

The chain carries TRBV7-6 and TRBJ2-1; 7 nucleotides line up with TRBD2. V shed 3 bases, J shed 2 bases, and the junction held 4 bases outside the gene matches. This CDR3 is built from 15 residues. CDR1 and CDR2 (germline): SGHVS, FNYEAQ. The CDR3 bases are TGTGCCAGCAGCTTGTTGGGACTAACCTACAATGAGCAGTTCTTC. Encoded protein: CASSLLGLTYNEQFF.

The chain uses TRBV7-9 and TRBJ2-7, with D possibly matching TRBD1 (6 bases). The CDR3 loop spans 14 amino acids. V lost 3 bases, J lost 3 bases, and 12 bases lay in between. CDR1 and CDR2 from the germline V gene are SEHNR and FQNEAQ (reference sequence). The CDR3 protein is CASSFQGPFYEQYF. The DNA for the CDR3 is TGTGCCAGCAGCTTCCAGGGGCCGTTCTACGAGCAGTACTTC.

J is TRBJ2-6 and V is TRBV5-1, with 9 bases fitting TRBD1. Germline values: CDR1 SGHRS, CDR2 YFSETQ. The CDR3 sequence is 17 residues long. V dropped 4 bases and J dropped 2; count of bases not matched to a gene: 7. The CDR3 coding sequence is TGCGCCAGCAGCCCTTTACAGGGGGCGGCTGGGGCCAACGTCCTGACTTTC. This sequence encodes CASSPLQGAAGANVLTF.

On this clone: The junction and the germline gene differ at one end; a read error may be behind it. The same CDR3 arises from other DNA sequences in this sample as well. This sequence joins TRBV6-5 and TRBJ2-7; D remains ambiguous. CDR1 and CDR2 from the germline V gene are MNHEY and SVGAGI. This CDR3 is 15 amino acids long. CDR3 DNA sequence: TGCGCCAGCAGTTACTCGAAGGCAGCTCCCTACGAGCAGTACTTC. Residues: CASSYSKAAPYEQYF.

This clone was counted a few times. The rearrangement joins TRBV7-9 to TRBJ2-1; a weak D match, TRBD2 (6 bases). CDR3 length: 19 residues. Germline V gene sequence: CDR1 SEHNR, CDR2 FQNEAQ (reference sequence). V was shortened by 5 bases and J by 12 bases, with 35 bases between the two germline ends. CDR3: CASSPTRGGSVYPPGTQFF. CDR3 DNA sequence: TGTGCCAGCAGCCCTACTCGGGGAGGCTCGGTGTACCCCCCTGGGACGCAGTTCTTC.

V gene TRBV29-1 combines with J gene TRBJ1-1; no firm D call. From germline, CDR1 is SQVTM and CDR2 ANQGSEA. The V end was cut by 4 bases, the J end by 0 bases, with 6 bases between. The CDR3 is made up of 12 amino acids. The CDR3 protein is CSVVKMNTEAFF. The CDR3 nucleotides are TGCAGCGTTGTGAAGATGAACACTGAAGCTTTCTTT. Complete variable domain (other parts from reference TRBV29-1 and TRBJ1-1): SAVISQKPSRDICQRGTSLTIQCQVDSQVTMMFWYRQQPGQSLTLIATANQGSEATYESGFVIDKFPISRPNLTFSTLTVSNMSPEDSSIYLCSVVKMNTEAFFGQGTRLTVV.